The rows below give T cell receptor beta chains drawn from one sample of a study of blood T cell repertoires in COVID-19. Data came from immunoSEQ multiplex PCR; TCRdb stores just in-frame clones and leaves some out. This table has around 150,000 clones, around 84% appearing once. Sequenced: PBMCs or T cells enriched from blood (not recorded which). Receptors were obtained from a man between 45 and 60 years old who had recovered from COVID-19. CDR3s include the opening cysteine and the closing phenylalanine or tryptophan. The order of the fields is D gene, V gene, clone size, J gene, CDR3 protein, CDR3 DNA. The D gene is left open where the match is weak. Clone size, where shown, is once, few, many, or a class for clones that have expanded.

NA,TRBV6-5,NA,TRBJ2-7,CASSYDRSSEQYF,TGTGCCAGCAGTTACGACAGATCTAGCGAGCAGTACTTC
TRBD2,TRBV18,NA,TRBJ2-1,CASSPPLGTSSYNEQFF,TGTGCCAGCTCACCACCGCTCGGGACTAGCTCCTACAATGAGCAGTTCTTC
NA,TRBV21-1,NA,TRBJ2-7,CASSKQNYEQYF,TGTGCCAGCAGCAAACAGAACTACGAGCAGTACTTC
NA,TRBV11-1,few,TRBJ2-7,CATKPRWSSYEQYF,TGTGCCACCAAGCCTCGGTGGAGCTCCTACGAGCAGTACTTC
TRBD1,TRBV18,NA,TRBJ2-1,CASSPVGDRVSNEQFF,TGTGCCAGCTCACCAGTTGGCGACAGGGTTTCCAATGAGCAGTTCTTC
TRBD2,TRBV18,NA,TRBJ2-5,CASSPKAGRGFQETQYF,TGTGCCAGCTCACCTAAGGCTGGGCGGGGGTTCCAAGAGACCCAGTACTTC
NA,TRBV7-2,NA,TRBJ2-5,CASSLAPNRVGQETQYF,TGTGCCAGCAGCTTAGCGCCGAACAGGGTGGGCCAAGAGACCCAGTACTTC
TRBD2,TRBV7-9,once,TRBJ2-3,CASSQRLAVSTDTQYF,TGTGCCAGCAGCCAAAGACTAGCGGTCAGCACAGATACGCAGTATTTT
NA,TRBV18,NA,TRBJ2-5,CASSPLGRKETQYF,TGTGCCAGCTCACCACTAGGGAGGAAAGAGACCCAGTACTTC
NA,TRBV21-1,NA,TRBJ1-5,CASSKEGGRNNQPQHF,TGTGCCAGCAGCAAAGAGGGGGGGAGGAACAATCAGCCCCAGCATTTT
TRBD2,TRBV29-1,NA,TRBJ2-5,CSVGGDTGETQYF,TGCAGCGTCGGGGGGGACACTGGAGAGACCCAGTACTTC
TRBD1,TRBV19,NA,TRBJ2-1,CASSIEQGVSYNEQFF,TGTGCCAGTAGTATAGAACAGGGGGTTTCGTACAATGAGCAGTTCTTC
NA,TRBV19,few,TRBJ2-1,CASSRGDYNEQFF,TGTGCCAGTAGTCGGGGAGACTACAATGAGCAGTTCTTC
TRBD1,TRBV13,NA,TRBJ1-1,CASRIRQGGLNTEAFF,TGTGCCAGCAGAATTAGGCAGGGGGGACTGAACACTGAAGCTTTCTTT
TRBD1,TRBV4-3,NA,TRBJ2-1,CASSQGTGNEQFF,TGCGCCAGCAGCCAAGGGACAGGGAATGAGCAGTTCTTC
NA,TRBV2,few,TRBJ1-6,CASVRVVDNSPLHF,TGTGCCAGTGTCAGGGTTGTGGATAATTCACCCCTCCACTTT
NA,TRBV18,NA,TRBJ1-3,CASSPRQASPSGNTIYF,TGTGCCAGCTCACCCCGGCAGGCATCTCCTTCTGGAAACACCATATATTTT